One sample yielded the 8 T cell receptor beta chains listed below, sequenced in a study of CD8+ T cells in alopecia areata. Sorting used CD4, CD8alpha, NKG2D, NKG2ACE and other markers on pooled cutaneous lymph node cells. After isolation, RNA underwent reverse transcription to generate cDNA as the sequencing template. Clones were sequenced by immunoSEQ multiplex PCR, and TCRdb holds only the in-frame ones, with some missing. This sample has more than 250,000 clones, each found more than once. The sequenced material came from CD4+ T cells sorted from a lymph node. All receptors come from a C3H/HeJ mouse with alopecia areata. The strain bears MHC haplotype H2-k.

As to this clone: Each gene name is a mouse one. Sequencing ends 4 residues short of the CDR3 end; the germline J gene provides the rest. The sample holds other DNA sequences that translate to the same CDR3. The genes are TRBV13-3 and TRBJ2-1, with D maybe TRBD1 (6 bases). There are 13 residues in the CDR3. Germline CDR1 NNHDY, CDR2 SYVADS. V lost 6 bases and J 1 base, leaving 8 bases between the germline ends. CDR3 bases read: TGTGCCAGCAAGGGACAAAACTATGCT. As protein: CASKGQNYA. The entire CDR3 sequence reads CASKGQNYAEQFF.

In its sample, this clone was seen a few times. These gene names are mouse names. Coverage ceases 4 residues before the CDR3 finishes, and the germline J gene fills in the end. V usage is TRBV17 and J usage is TRBJ2-1; TRBD2 aligns across 9 bases. Germline loops: CDR1 MNHDT, CDR2 YYDKIL. The CDR3 loop spans 16 amino acids. The V segment lost 0 bases and the J segment 4 bases; nucleotides outside the gene matches: 4. The DNA read from the CDR3 is TGTGCTAGCAGTAGAGATAGCTGGGGGGGGTATGCT. Protein product: CASSRDSWGGYA. The CDR3 reads in full as CASSRDSWGGYAEQFF.

Concerning this clone: Germline and genes here are mouse. The read gets to within 4 residues of the CDR3 end, and the germline J gene fills in the rest. Different DNA sequences within this sample yield the same CDR3. This chain links TRBV13-1 with TRBJ2-3; TRBD1 matches at 9 bases. V was pared by 5 bases and J by 3 bases, with 7 bases of the junction left unmatched. Germline values: CDR1 NSHNY, CDR2 SYGAGN. The CDR3 is made up of 15 amino acids. Incomplete CDR3 DNA: TGTGCCAGCAGCCCGGACAGGGGAGGAGCAGAA. This sequence encodes CASSPDRGGAE. The whole CDR3 region reads CASSPDRGGAETLYF.

Of note for this clone: The listed genes are named as in mouse. The CDR3 extends 4 residues past the end of the read, so its final part is completed from the germline J gene. The chain joins TRBV17 to TRBJ2-3; 10 bases map to TRBD1. The CDR3 covers 16 residues. CDR1 is MNHDT and CDR2 is YYDKIL in the germline V gene. V trimming: 3 bases; J trimming: 3 bases; junction bases outside the gene matches: 6. CDR3 DNA (partial): TGTGCTAGCAGTAGGCCTCCGGGACAGGGGGCAGAA. Translating it yields CASSRPPGQGAE. The whole CDR3 protein reads CASSRPPGQGAETLYF.

For this clone: These gene names are mouse names. The CDR3 end lies 4 residues beyond the end of the read and is filled in from the germline J gene. This chain uses TRBV13-1 with TRBJ2-5; tentative D call: TRBD1 (5 bases). Germline V gene sequence: CDR1 NSHNY, CDR2 SYGAGN. V was pared by 5 bases and J by 0 bases, with 10 bases between. The CDR3 consists of 14 residues. CDR3 loop: CASRRTLNQDTQYF. Partial CDR3 DNA: TGTGCCAGCAGGAGGACACTTAACCAAGAC.

This clone was counted between two and nine times. Gene labels here are mouse ones. From the germline J gene comes the end of the CDR3, since the read stops 4 residues before it. This rearrangement joins TRBV1 to TRBJ2-1; a weak D match, TRBD2 (7 bases). V lost 0 bases, J lost 5 bases, and 14 bases lay in between. The CDR3 consists of 16 residues. CDR1 NSQYPW and CDR2 LRSPGD come from the germline V gene (reference sequence). CDR3 DNA, as far as it was read: TGCACCTGCAGTGCAGATGAGGGGGGCGTTGATGCT. This translates into CTCSADEGGVDA. The CDR3 in full is CTCSADEGGVDAEQFF. The whole variable domain, filled in from reference TRBV1 and TRBJ2-1, reads VTLLEQNPRWRLVPRGQAVNLRCILKNSQYPWMSWYQQDLQKQLQWLFTLRSPGDKEVKSLPGADYLATRVTDTELRLQVANMSQGRTLYCTCSADEGGVDAEQFFGPGTRLTVL.

A few counts support this clone. The gene symbols are mouse symbols. Read coverage stops 4 residues before the CDR3 terminus; the germline J gene supplies the remainder. The genes are TRBV5 and TRBJ2-2, with D perhaps matching TRBD1 (6 bases). V lost 2 bases and J lost 5, with 6 bases in between. The CDR3 spans 13 residues. Germline values: CDR1 LGHNA, CDR2 YNLKQL (reference sequence). The CDR3 is CASSQTGTGQLYF. CDR3 DNA (partial): TGTGCCAGCAGCCAAACAGGGACCGGG.

A word on this clone: Genes here carry mouse names. The read finishes 4 residues shy of the CDR3 end, and the germline J gene is used to complete it. The chain combines TRBV19 with TRBJ2-3; 11 bases are a match to TRBD2. The CDR3 runs 15 residues. CDR1 is FNHDT, CDR2 SITEND, per germline (reference sequence). V dropped 3 bases and J dropped 1; count of bases not matched to a gene: 1. The CDR3 bases that were read are TGTGCCAGCAGTAAACTGGGGGGGCGTGCAGAA. Protein product: CASSKLGGRAE. The CDR3, in full, reads CASSKLGGRAETLYF.